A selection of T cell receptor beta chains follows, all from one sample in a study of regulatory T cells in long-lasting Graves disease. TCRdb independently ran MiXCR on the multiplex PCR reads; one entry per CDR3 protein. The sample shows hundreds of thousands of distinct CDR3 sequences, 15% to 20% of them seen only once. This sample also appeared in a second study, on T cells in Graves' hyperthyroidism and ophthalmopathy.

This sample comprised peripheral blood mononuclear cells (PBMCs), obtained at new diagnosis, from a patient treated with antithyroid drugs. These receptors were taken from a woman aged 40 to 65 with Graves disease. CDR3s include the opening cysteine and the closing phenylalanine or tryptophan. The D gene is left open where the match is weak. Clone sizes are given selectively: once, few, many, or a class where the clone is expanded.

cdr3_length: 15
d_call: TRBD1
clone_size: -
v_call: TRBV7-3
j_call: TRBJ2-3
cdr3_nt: TGTGCCAGCAGCCCATACCAGGGGGCGCGGGATACGCAGTATTTT
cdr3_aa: CASSPYQGARDTQYF

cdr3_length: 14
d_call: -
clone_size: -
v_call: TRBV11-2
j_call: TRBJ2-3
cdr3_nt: TGTGCCTCCGAGGGGGGGGGGATGACAGATACGCAGTATTTT
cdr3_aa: CASEGGGMTDTQYF

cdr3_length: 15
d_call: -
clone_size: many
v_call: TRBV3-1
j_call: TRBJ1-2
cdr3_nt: TGTGCCAGCAGCCCCCCCCAGTATGGCAACTATGGCTACACCTTC
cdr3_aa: CASSPPQYGNYGYTF

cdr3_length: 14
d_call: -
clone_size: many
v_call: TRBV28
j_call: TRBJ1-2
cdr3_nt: TGTGCCAGCAGTGGGCCATCAGGGATCTATGGCTACACCTTC
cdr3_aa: CASSGPSGIYGYTF

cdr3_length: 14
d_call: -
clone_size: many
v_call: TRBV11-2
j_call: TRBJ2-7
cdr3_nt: TGTGCCAGCAGCCTGGACAGAGGGGCCATCGAGCAGTACTTC
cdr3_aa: CASSLDRGAIEQYF

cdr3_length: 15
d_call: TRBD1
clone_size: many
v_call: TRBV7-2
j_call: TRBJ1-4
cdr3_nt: TGTGCCAGCAGCTTACACAGGGGCACTAATGAAAAACTGTTTTTT
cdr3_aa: CASSLHRGTNEKLFF

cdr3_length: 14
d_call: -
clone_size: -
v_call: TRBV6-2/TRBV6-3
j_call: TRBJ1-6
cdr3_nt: TGTGCCAGCAGTTACTACGGGGGAGAGTCACCCCTCCACTTT
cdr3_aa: CASSYYGGESPLHF

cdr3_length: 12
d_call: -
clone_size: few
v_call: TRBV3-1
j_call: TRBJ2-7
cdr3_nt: TGTGCCAGCAACCTTCCTGGGGACGAGCAGTACTTC
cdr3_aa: CASNLPGDEQYF

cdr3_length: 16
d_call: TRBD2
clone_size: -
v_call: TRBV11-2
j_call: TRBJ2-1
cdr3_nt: TGTGCCAGCAGCCAACAGGGCGGGGGGGCATCCAATGAGCAGTTCTTC
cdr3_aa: CASSQQGGGASNEQFF

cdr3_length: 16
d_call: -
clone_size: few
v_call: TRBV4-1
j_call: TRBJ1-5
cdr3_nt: TGCGCCAGCAGCCAAGGGACAGCAAAATCCAATCAGCCCCAGCATTTT
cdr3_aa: CASSQGTAKSNQPQHF

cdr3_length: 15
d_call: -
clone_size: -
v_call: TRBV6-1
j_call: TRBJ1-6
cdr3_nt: TGTGCCAGCAGCCACCGGACAGACTTAAATTCACCCCTCCACTTT
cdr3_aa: CASSHRTDLNSPLHF

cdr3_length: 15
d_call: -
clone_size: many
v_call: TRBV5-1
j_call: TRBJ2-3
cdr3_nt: TGCGCCAGCAGCTCTGGACAGGGAGGGGGAGATACGCAGTATTTT
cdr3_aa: CASSSGQGGGDTQYF

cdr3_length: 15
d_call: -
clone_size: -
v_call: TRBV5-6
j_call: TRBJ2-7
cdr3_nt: TGTGCCAGCAGCTTGGGCGTCGGACTTCCCTACGAGCAGTACTTC
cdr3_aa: CASSLGVGLPYEQYF

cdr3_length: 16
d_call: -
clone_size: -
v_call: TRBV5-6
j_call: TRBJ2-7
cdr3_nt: TGTGCCAGCAGCTCCTCCGGTGTAGGGGGTTTTAAGAAGCAGTACTTC
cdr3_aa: CASSSSGVGGFKKQYF

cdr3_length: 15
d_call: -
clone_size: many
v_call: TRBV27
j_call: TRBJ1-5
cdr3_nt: TGTGCCAGCAGTTTAGTGGGGGGCGCGAATCAGCCCCAGCATTTT
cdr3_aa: CASSLVGGANQPQHF

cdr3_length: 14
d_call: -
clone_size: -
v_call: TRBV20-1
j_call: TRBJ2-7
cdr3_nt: TGCAGTGCTAGAGATCTTGACATCTCCTACGAGCAGTACTTC
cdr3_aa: CSARDLDISYEQYF

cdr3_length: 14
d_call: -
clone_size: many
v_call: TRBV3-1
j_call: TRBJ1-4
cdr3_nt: TGTGCCAGCAGCCAATCTGAAAAAGATGAAAAACTGTTTTTT
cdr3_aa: CASSQSEKDEKLFF

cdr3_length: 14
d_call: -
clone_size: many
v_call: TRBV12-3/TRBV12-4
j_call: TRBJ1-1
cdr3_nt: TGTGCCAGCAGTTTTCAGTGGGAGAACACTGAAGCTTTCTTT
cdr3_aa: CASSFQWENTEAFF

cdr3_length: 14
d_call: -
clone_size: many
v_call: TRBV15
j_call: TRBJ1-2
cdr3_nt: TGTGCCACCAGCTCATTGAGGTCTAACTATGGCTACACCTTC
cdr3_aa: CATSSLRSNYGYTF

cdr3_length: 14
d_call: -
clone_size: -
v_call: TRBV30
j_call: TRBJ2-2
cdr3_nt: TGTGCCTGGTCCCCGGGACACGACACCGGGGAGCTGTTTTTT
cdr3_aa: CAWSPGHDTGELFF

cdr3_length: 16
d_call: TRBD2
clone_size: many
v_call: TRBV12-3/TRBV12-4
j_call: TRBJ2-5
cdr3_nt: TGTGCCAGCAGTGCCTGGGGGAGCGGGGGGGCGGAGACCCAGTACTTC
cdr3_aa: CASSAWGSGGAETQYF

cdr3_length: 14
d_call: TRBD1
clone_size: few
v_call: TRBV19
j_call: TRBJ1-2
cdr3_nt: TGTGCCAGTAGCAAGACAGGGTGGGACTATGGCTACACCTTC
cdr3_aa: CASSKTGWDYGYTF

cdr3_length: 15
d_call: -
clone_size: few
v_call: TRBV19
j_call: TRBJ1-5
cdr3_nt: TGTGCCAGTAGGTCACAGGTCGGTAGCAATCAGCCCCAGCATTTT
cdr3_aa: CASRSQVGSNQPQHF

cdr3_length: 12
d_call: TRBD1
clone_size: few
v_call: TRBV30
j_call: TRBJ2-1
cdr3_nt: TGTGCCTGGAGGGGACAGGGTAATGAGCAGTTCTTC
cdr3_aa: CAWRGQGNEQFF

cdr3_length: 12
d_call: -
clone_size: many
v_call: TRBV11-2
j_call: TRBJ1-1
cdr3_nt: TGTGCCAGCAGCTCATATATTACTGAAGCTTTCTTT
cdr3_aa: CASSSYITEAFF

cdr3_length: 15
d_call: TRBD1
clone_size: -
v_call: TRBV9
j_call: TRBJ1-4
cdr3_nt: TGTGCCAGCAGCGTAGGACAGGGAGGGAATGAAAAACTGTTTTTT
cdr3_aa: CASSVGQGGNEKLFF

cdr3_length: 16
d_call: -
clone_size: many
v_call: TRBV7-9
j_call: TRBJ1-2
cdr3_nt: TGTGCCAGCAGTGAATATGGGGCAGGGGTTAACTATGGCTACACCTTC
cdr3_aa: CASSEYGAGVNYGYTF

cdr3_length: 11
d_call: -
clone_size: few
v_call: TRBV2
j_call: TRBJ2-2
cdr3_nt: TGTGCCGGAATTACCCGGCCCGGGCTGTTTTTT
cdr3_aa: CAGITRPGLFF

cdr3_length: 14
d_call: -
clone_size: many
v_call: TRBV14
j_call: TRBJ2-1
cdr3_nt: TGTGCCAGCAGCTCGCGGGGAGAGGGGCTTGAGCAGTTCTTC
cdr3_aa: CASSSRGEGLEQFF

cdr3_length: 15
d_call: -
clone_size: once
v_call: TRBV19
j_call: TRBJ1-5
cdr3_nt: TGTGCCAGTAGTACTGACAGCTATAGCAATCAGCCCCAGCATTTT
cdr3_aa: CASSTDSYSNQPQHF

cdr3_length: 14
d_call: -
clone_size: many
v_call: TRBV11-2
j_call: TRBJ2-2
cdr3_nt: TGTGCCAGCCCCCGAGCTTCGAACACCGGGGAGCTGTTTTTT
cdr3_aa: CASPRASNTGELFF

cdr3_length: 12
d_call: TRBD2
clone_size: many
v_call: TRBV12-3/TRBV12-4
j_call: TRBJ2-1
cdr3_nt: TGTGCCAGCAGTTTAACCGGGACTAGTCAGTTCTTC
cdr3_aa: CASSLTGTSQFF

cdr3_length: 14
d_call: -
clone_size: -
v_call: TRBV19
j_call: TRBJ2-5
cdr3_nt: TGTGCCAGTAGACCTGCCGCTACCCAAGAGACCCAGTACTTC
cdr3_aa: CASRPAATQETQYF

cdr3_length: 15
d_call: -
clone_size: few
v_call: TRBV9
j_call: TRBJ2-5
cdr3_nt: TGTGCCAGCAGCGTCGCAGGGTCGAGAAGCGAGACCCAGTACTTC
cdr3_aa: CASSVAGSRSETQYF

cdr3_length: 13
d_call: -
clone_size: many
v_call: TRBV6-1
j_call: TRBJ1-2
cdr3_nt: TGTGCCAGCAGTGACGTTCAGGTCTATGGCTACACCTTC
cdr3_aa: CASSDVQVYGYTF

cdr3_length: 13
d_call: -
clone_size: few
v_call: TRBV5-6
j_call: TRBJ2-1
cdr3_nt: TGTGCCAGCAGCTCACTTGTTGGCAATGAGCAGTTCTTC
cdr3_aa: CASSSLVGNEQFF

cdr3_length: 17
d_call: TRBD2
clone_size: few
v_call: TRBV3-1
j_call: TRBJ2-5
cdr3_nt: TGTGCCAGCAGCTACTCCGGACTAGCGGGGAATCAAGAGACCCAGTACTTC
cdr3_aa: CASSYSGLAGNQETQYF

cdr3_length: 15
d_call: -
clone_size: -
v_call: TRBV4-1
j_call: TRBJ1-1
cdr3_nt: TGCGCCAGCAGCCAACAAAACAGGGAGAACACTGAAGCTTTCTTT
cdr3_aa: CASSQQNRENTEAFF

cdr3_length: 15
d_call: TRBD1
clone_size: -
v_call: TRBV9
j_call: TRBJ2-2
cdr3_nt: TGTGCCAGCAGCTGGGACAGGGCGGGCACCGGGGAGCTGTTTTTT
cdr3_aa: CASSWDRAGTGELFF

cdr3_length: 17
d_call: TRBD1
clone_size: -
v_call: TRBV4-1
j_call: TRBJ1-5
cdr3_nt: TGCGCCAGCAGCCAAGATGGGGACAGGGGGCCCAATCAGCCCCAGCATTTT
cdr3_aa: CASSQDGDRGPNQPQHF

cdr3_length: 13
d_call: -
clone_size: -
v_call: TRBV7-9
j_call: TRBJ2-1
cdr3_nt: TGTGCCAGCCGGGGTCCCCTTGGGTATGAGCAGTTCTTC
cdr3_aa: CASRGPLGYEQFF

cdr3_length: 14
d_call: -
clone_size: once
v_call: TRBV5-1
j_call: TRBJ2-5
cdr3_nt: TGCGCCAGCAGCCCCCGGGGCCCCCAAGAGACCCAGTACTTC
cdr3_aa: CASSPRGPQETQYF

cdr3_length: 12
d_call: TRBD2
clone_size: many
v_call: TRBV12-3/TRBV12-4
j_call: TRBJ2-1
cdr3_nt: TGTGCCAGCAGCGGACTAGCGCCCGAGCAGTTCTTC
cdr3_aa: CASSGLAPEQFF

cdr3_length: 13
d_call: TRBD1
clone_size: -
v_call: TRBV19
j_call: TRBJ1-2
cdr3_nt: TGTGCCAGTACAGACAGGGGAATATATGGCTACACCTTC
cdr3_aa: CASTDRGIYGYTF

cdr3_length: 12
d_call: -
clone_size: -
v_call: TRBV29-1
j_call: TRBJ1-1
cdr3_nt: TGCAGCGCCACGGGGACACTCGTTGAAGCTTTCTTT
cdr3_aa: CSATGTLVEAFF

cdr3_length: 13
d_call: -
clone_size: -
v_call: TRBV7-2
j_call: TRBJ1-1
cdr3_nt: TGTGCCAGCAGCTTAGCATATCGTCAGAAAGCTTTCTTT
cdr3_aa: CASSLAYRQKAFF

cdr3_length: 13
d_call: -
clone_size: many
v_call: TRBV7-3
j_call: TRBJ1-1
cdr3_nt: TGTGCCAGCAGCTTCAGCAGGGAATCTGAAGCTTTCTTT
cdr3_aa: CASSFSRESEAFF

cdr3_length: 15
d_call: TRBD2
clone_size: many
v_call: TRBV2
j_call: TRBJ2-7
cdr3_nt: TGTGCCAGCAGTGAGACTAGCGGGGGGGCGTACGAGCAGTACTTC
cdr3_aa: CASSETSGGAYEQYF

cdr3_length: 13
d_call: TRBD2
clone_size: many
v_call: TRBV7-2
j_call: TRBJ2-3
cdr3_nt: TGTGCCAGCAGCTCGCCCCCGGGACTAGCAGGGTATTTT
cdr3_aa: CASSSPPGLAGYF

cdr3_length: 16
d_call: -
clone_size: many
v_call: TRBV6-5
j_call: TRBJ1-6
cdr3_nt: TGTGCCAGCAGTTACTCGATGTTCGGCCTGGATTCACCCCTCCACTTT
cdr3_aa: CASSYSMFGLDSPLHF

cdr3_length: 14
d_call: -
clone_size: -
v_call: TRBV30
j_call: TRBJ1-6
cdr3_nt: TGTGCCTGGAGTGGCTACAGATTAGGTTCACCCCTCCACTTT
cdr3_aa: CAWSGYRLGSPLHF

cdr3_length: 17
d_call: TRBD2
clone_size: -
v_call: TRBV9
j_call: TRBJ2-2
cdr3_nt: TGTGCCAGCAGCGTAGTCGGGGGGGCCGCGAGGACCGGGGAGCTGTTTTTT
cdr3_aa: CASSVVGGAARTGELFF

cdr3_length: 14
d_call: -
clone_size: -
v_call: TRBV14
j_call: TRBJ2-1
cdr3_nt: TGTGCCAGCAGCCACCTTGGTGAGGCGAATGAGCAGTTCTTC
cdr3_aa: CASSHLGEANEQFF

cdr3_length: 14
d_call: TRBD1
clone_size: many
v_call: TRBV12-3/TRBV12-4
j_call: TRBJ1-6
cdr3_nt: TGTGCCAGCAGCCCAGACAGGGTGCGGCCACCCCTCCACTTT
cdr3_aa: CASSPDRVRPPLHF

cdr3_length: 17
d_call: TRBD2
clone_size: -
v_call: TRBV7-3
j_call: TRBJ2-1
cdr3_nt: TGTGCCAGCAGCTTACCGGGACTAGCGGGGGCGTACAATGAGCAGTTCTTC
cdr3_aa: CASSLPGLAGAYNEQFF